These 15 T cell receptor beta chains were all obtained from the same sample, sequenced in a study of blood T cell repertoires in COVID-19. Clones were sequenced by immunoSEQ multiplex PCR, and TCRdb holds only the in-frame ones, with some missing. Among 150,000 to 200,000 clones listed, roughly 90% were seen once. The sample was peripheral blood. The receptors derive from an older woman who had recovered from COVID-19.

The rearrangement links TRBV10-3 to TRBJ2-3; TRBD1 matches at 7 bases. The CDR3 has 15 amino acids. Looked up from germline, CDR1 is ENHRY and CDR2 is SYGVKD. The ends lost 10 bases at V and 5 bases at J; junction bases unmatched: 15. For the CDR3, the DNA is TGTGCCACCCGAGATAGCGCCTGGACAGGAGATACGCAGTATTTT. Translated, it gives CATRDSAWTGDTQYF.

The CDR3, as DNA: TGCGCCAGCAGTGGAGGAGCGGTTTCATTAGGGGGCAATGAGCAGTTCTTC. As protein: CASSGGAVSLGGNEQFF. The V and J genes are TRBV5-1 and TRBJ2-1, with a possible D match to TRBD1 (6 bases). The CDR3 loop spans 17 amino acids. Germline V gene data show CDR1 as SGHRS and CDR2 as YFSETQ. V dropped 5 bases and J dropped 6 bases, with 24 bases sitting between them.

The CDR3: CATSQEGGAGAEAFF. For the CDR3, the DNA is TGTGCCACCAGCCAGGAGGGGGGGGCAGGGGCTGAAGCTTTCTTT. J is TRBJ1-1 and V is TRBV24-1, with a weak D call TRBD1 (6 bases). V lost 7 bases and J lost 6, with 20 bases in between. Germline V gene data show CDR1 as KGHDR and CDR2 as SFDVKD. The CDR3 is 15 residues long.

The chain has TRBV5-1 and TRBJ1-1; the match to TRBD1 covers 9 bases. This CDR3 spans 13 amino acids. With V trimmed by 7 bases and J by 7 bases, 8 bases remained unmatched. Per germline, CDR1 SGHRS and CDR2 YFSETQ. The CDR3 loop is CASAIQGAGEAFF. The CDR3 DNA reads TGCGCCAGCGCCATACAGGGGGCTGGTGAAGCTTTCTTT.

V gene TRBV3-1 (or the pseudogene TRBV3-2) combines with J gene TRBJ1-6; 11 bases are shared with TRBD1. This CDR3 is 15 amino acids long. Germline V CDR1 and CDR2: LGHDT, YNNKEL (reference sequence). The J segment lost 9 bases and the V segment lost 3 bases, leaving 4 bases of the junction unmatched. The CDR3 loop is CASSHPGTGGSPLHF. The CDR3, as DNA: TGTGCCAGCAGCCATCCCGGGACAGGGGGTTCACCCCTCCACTTT.

This chain joins TRBV28 and TRBJ1-1; the D gene is possibly TRBD1 (5 bases). CDR3 length equals 13 residues. CDR1 and CDR2 from the germline V gene are MDHEN and SYDVKM. V gave up 7 bases and J gave up 1 base, with 10 bases separating them. In DNA, the CDR3 is TGTGCCAGCACGGGGGGGTGGAACACTGAAGCTTTCTTT. This gives the protein CASTGGWNTEAFF. The whole variable domain, filled in from reference TRBV28 and TRBJ1-1, reads DVKVTQSSRYLVKRTGEKVFLECVQDMDHENMFWYRQDPGLGLRLIYFSYDVKMKEKGDIPEGYSVSREKKERFSLILESASTNQTSMYLCASTGGWNTEAFFGQGTRLTVV.

In the case of this clone: The sample has other DNA sequences that encode this CDR3 too. The rearrangement links TRBV28 to TRBJ1-2; possible D gene TRBD1, 5 bases. Trimming left V 3 bases short and J 5 bases short, with 10 bases between. The CDR3 consists of 13 residues. Germline CDR1 and CDR2: MDHEN and SYDVKM. The CDR3 loop is CASSFGQGYGYTF. DNA of the CDR3: TGTGCCAGCAGTTTCGGGCAGGGTTATGGCTACACCTTC.

The sample holds one count of this clone. The genes are TRBV14 and TRBJ1-3; a weak D match, TRBD1 (6 bases). Looked up from germline, CDR1 is SGHDN and CDR2 is FVKESK. Trimming pared 3 bases from V and 4 bases from J, leaving 7 bases between. There are 13 residues in the CDR3. CDR3 bases: TGTGCCAGCAGCCACGGACAGGGAAACACCATATATTTT. This translates into CASSHGQGNTIYF.

This clone was recorded only once. CDR3 residues: CAISERASTDTQYF. The CDR3 DNA is TGTGCCATCAGTGAGCGAGCGTCTACAGATACGCAGTATTTT. The chain uses TRBV10-3 and TRBJ2-3; no definite D call. The CDR3 loop spans 14 amino acids. Germline V gene lookup returns CDR1 ENHRY and CDR2 SYGVKD. Trimming left V 2 bases short and J 3 bases short, with 9 bases between.

This clone has only a few counts. The rearrangement links TRBV6-5 to TRBJ2-2; possibly TRBD1 for D (6 bases). Germline CDR1 and CDR2: MNHEY and SVGAGI. The CDR3 extends over 15 amino acids. V was cut by 6 bases and J by 4 bases, with 15 bases left in between. Written as DNA, the CDR3 is TGTGCCAGCAGGTCAGGGGAAATGGGCACCGGGGAGCTGTTTTTT. As protein: CASRSGEMGTGELFF.

For the CDR3, the DNA is TGTGCCAGCAGTCGGGACAGGGTGATCTATGGCTACACCTTC. Residues: CASSRDRVIYGYTF. This chain joins TRBV2 and TRBJ1-2, with 9 bases aligning to TRBD1. Trimming cost V 5 bases and J 4 bases; bases outside gene matches: 5. This CDR3 has 14 residues. The germline V gene encodes CDR1 SNHLY and CDR2 FYNNEI.

To note about this clone: The same CDR3 also results from other DNA sequences found in this sample. The chain joins TRBV28 to TRBJ2-3; the D is unclear. The CDR3 extends over 12 amino acids. V dropped 4 bases and J dropped 4 bases, with 6 bases sitting between them. CDR1 and CDR2 from the germline V gene are MDHEN and SYDVKM. DNA for the CDR3: TGTGCCAGCAGTTCTTTCCCAGATACGCAGTATTTT. Its translation: CASSSFPDTQYF.

CDR3 in DNA: TGCGCCAGCAGCCAAGGGACAGGGGGTGAGTACGAGCAGTACTTC. This translates into CASSQGTGGEYEQYF. V and J are TRBV4-1 and TRBJ2-7, with TRBD1 matching 10 bases. The length of the CDR3 is 15 residues. Per germline, CDR1 MGHRA and CDR2 YSYEKL. V lost 1 base and J lost 4; bases outside the gene matches: 4.

The count of this clone is one. The genes are TRBV5-5 and TRBJ1-2, with unresolved D. This CDR3 contains 14 residues. V lost 1 base, J lost 7 bases, and 14 bases lay in between. Germline V CDR1 and CDR2: SGHKS, YYEKEE (reference sequence). Here the CDR3 reads CASSLSPPEGGYTF. The CDR3 nucleotides are TGTGCCAGCAGCTTGTCACCCCCCGAGGGTGGCTACACCTTC.

The V call is TRBV18, the J call TRBJ2-4, with D maybe TRBD2 (5 bases). The CDR3 extends over 14 amino acids. V shed 1 base and J shed 6 bases, with 10 bases lying between them. The V gene's germline CDR1 is KGHSH and CDR2 LQKENI. The CDR3 nucleotides are TGTGCCAGCTCACCACTGCGGAGGATAAACATTCAGTACTTC. This sequence encodes CASSPLRRINIQYF.